One sample yielded the 24 T cell receptor beta chains listed below, sequenced in a study of CD8 T cells in ankylosing spondylitis. In TCRdb, the 5' RACE reads were re-called with MiXCR into one record per CDR3 protein. Of roughly 280,000 distinct CDR3 sequences listed, 15% to 20% are singletons. Sequencing was done on a sample of blood, either unsorted or a sorted T cell fraction (not recorded which). The receptors stem from a male donor with ankylosing spondylitis or in good health (not recorded which).

This clonotype has just a few counts. The V call is TRBV15, the J call TRBJ2-5; D gene ambiguous. The CDR3 covers 14 residues. From germline, CDR1 is LNHNV and CDR2 YYDKDF (reference sequence). V was trimmed by 0 bases and J by 1 base, leaving 6 bases between them. CDR3 sequence: CATSRDRFQETQYF. CDR3 coding DNA: TGTGCCACCAGCAGAGACAGATTCCAAGAGACCCAGTACTTC.

V and J are TRBV6-5 and TRBJ2-5; D not resolved. In germline, CDR1 is MNHEY, CDR2 SVGAGI. The V end was cut by 1 base, the J end by 1 base, with 4 bases between. The CDR3 has 13 amino acids. The CDR3 sequence is CASSYLGQETQYF. The CDR3 nucleotides read TGTGCCAGCAGTTACTTAGGCCAAGAGACCCAGTACTTC.

This clonotype showed up just a few times. The chain is built from TRBV5-1 and TRBJ1-5; a possible D gene is TRBD1 (6 bases). The CDR3 totals 14 residues. Between the trimmed V and J ends, which lost 0 bases and 6 bases, there was a span of 10 bases. The germline gives CDR1 SGHRS, CDR2 YFSETQ. This CDR3 reads CASSLGAGVQPQHF. CDR3 in DNA: TGCGCCAGCAGCTTGGGGGCAGGGGTTCAGCCCCAGCATTTT.

V usage is TRBV2 and J usage is TRBJ1-5; 10 nucleotides match TRBD1. The CDR3 length is 15 residues. The V and J ends lost 5 bases and 4 bases, in that order; junction bases with no gene match: 5. The germline V gene encodes CDR1 SNHLY and CDR2 FYNNEI. CDR3 amino acids: CASSSRTGGNQPQHF. CDR3 nucleotides: TGTGCCAGCAGTTCTCGGACAGGGGGAAATCAGCCCCAGCATTTT.

This clonotype occurred a few times. J is TRBJ2-1 and V is TRBV20-1; 10 bases fit TRBD2. The CDR3 is 14 residues long. V dropped 6 bases and J dropped 7; count of bases not matched to a gene: 9. Germline V gives CDR1 DFQATT, CDR2 SNEGSKA (reference sequence). The CDR3 loop reads CSASAGGPENEQFF. Written as DNA, the CDR3 is TGCAGTGCCTCAGCGGGAGGGCCGGAGAATGAGCAGTTCTTC.

As regards this clonotype: This may be a read error, as it is one base from a much larger clone. In DNA form, the CDR3 reads TGTGCCGCTCCTAGACCGGGACAGACGCAGTATTTT. This sequence encodes CAAPRPGQTQYF. The V call is TRBV28, the J call TRBJ2-3; 7 bases line up with TRBD1. The junction had 11 bases not matched to a gene; V was cut back by 11 bases and J by 9 bases. Germline CDR1 is MDHEN and CDR2 is SYDVKM. The length of the CDR3 is 12 residues.

This clonotype appeared a few times. The chain uses TRBV4-1 and TRBJ2-3, with 7 positions matching TRBD1. Per the germline V gene, CDR1 is MGHRA and CDR2 is YSYEKL. V lost 3 bases and J lost 0; bases outside the gene matches: 9. The length of the CDR3 is 17 residues. In DNA, the CDR3 is TGCGCCAGCAGCCACCAAGGGACAGTCCCTAGCACAGATACGCAGTATTTT. Protein sequence: CASSHQGTVPSTDTQYF.

This chain links TRBV5-5 with TRBJ1-3, with D uncertain. The V gene lost 4 bases and the J gene lost 0 bases, with 11 bases spanning the gap. The CDR3 is 15 amino acids. Germline V lookup: CDR1 SGHKS, CDR2 YYEKEE (reference sequence). The CDR3 coding sequence is TGTGCCAGCAGCCAAGAGGATCTCTCTGGAAACACCATATATTTT. It encodes CASSQEDLSGNTIYF.

This chain links TRBV6-5 with TRBJ1-4, with D hard to call. CDR3 size: 12 residues. The V end lost 6 bases, the J end lost 8 bases, and 10 bases lay between the germline ends. The germline CDR1 and CDR2 sequences are MNHEY and SVGAGI. The CDR3 spells CASSQDTEKLFF. CDR3 bases: TGTGCCAGCAGCCAAGACACGGAAAAACTGTTTTTT.

This clonotype has a count of ten or more. The chain couples TRBV29-1 to TRBJ2-1; TRBD2 matches at 13 bases. V dropped 5 bases and J dropped 4; count of bases not matched to a gene: 8. Germline V gene sequence: CDR1 SQVTM, CDR2 ANQGSEA. This CDR3 is built from 16 residues. CDR3 bases: TGCAGCGTTCGGACTAGCGGGGGTTCCGGGTACAATGAGCAGTTCTTC. Translation gives CSVRTSGGSGYNEQFF.

This clonotype was seen a few times. V gene TRBV20-1 combines with J gene TRBJ1-5; TRBD1 might be the D (5 bases). The V gene lost 6 bases and the J gene lost 7 bases, with 19 bases spanning the gap. The CDR3 is made up of 14 amino acids. The germline V gene encodes CDR1 DFQATT and CDR2 SNEGSKA (reference sequence). CDR3 sequence: CSATQGGGGQPQHF. As DNA, the CDR3 is TGCAGTGCGACCCAGGGCGGGGGAGGCCAGCCCCAGCATTTT.

This clonotype has at least ten counts. The V and J genes are TRBV9 and TRBJ2-2; D gene ambiguous. This CDR3 spans 14 amino acids. V dropped 4 bases and J dropped 1 base, with 8 bases sitting between them. CDR1 and CDR2 (germline): SGDLS, YYNGEE. For the CDR3, the DNA is TGTGCCAGCAGCACCCGACAGAACACCGGGGAGCTGTTTTTT. It translates to CASSTRQNTGELFF.

Only a few counts were recorded for this clonotype. This rearrangement joins TRBV5-1 to TRBJ1-2, with 7 bases matching TRBD1. Germline assignment: CDR1 SGHRS and CDR2 YFSETQ. With V trimmed by 3 bases and J by 4 bases, 3 bases remained unmatched. CDR3 size: 13 residues. In DNA form, the CDR3 reads TGCGCCAGCAGCTGGGGACAGAGCTATGGCTACACCTTC. Translated: CASSWGQSYGYTF.

A few counts support this clonotype. This chain links TRBV12-3 or TRBV12-4 with TRBJ1-4; TRBD1 agrees at 7 bases. J lost 2 bases, V lost 6 bases, and 9 bases had no gene match. CDR3 size: 16 residues. The CDR3 DNA follows: TGTGCCAGCAGCCCCCGACAGGGCTCGACTAATGAAAAACTGTTTTTT. Translating it yields CASSPRQGSTNEKLFF.

In its sample, this clonotype was seen a few times. The chain combines TRBV19 with TRBJ1-1; weak D call: TRBD1 (5 bases). The CDR3 spans 12 residues. V was pared by 3 bases and J by 10 bases, with 12 bases between. Per the germline V gene, CDR1 is LNHDA and CDR2 is SQIVND (reference sequence). The CDR3 coding sequence is TGTGCCAGTAGTATCCCTAGGGGAGTAGCTTTCTTT. Translating it yields CASSIPRGVAFF.

This chain connects TRBV20-1 to TRBJ2-1, with a possible D match to TRBD1 (6 bases). Per germline, CDR1 DFQATT and CDR2 SNEGSKA (reference sequence). The CDR3 contains 12 residues. V lost 7 bases and J 9 bases, leaving 16 bases between the germline ends. CDR3 DNA: TGCAGTGTTAGGGAATTACAGGGTGAGCAGTTCTTC. It is translated as CSVRELQGEQFF.

The chain carries TRBV24-1 and TRBJ2-4, with a possible D match to TRBD2 (6 bases). V dropped 6 bases and J dropped 6 bases, with 14 bases sitting between them. This CDR3 region has 14 residues. Germline V gene lookup returns CDR1 KGHDR and CDR2 SFDVKD. The CDR3 loop is CATSPGPGGNIQYF. The CDR3, as DNA: TGTGCCACCAGTCCCGGGCCCGGGGGAAACATTCAGTACTTC.

This clonotype was observed a handful of times. V gene TRBV7-3 combines with J gene TRBJ2-1, with TRBD2 matching over 9 bases. Per the germline V gene, CDR1 is SGHTA and CDR2 is FQGTGA. V gave up 5 bases and J gave up 9 bases; unmatched junction bases: 11. The CDR3 totals 15 residues. CDR3 coding DNA: TGTGCCAGCAGCAACGGGGCTAGCGGGAACGGTGAGCAGTTCTTC. Protein: CASSNGASGNGEQFF.

There are many counts of this clonotype. This CDR3 is CASSPRGSSSYNEQFF. The CDR3 DNA reads TGCGCCAGCAGCCCGAGAGGGTCCAGCTCCTACAATGAGCAGTTCTTC. The chain is built from TRBV5-1 and TRBJ2-1; D might be TRBD2 (5 bases). The CDR3 extends over 16 amino acids. From germline, CDR1 is SGHRS and CDR2 YFSETQ. V was clipped by 4 bases and J by 0 bases, with 14 bases between them.

This sequence joins TRBV20-1 and TRBJ2-7; the D is unclear. CDR1 is DFQATT and CDR2 is SNEGSKA in the germline V gene (reference sequence). This CDR3 has 12 residues. Trimming shortened V by 2 bases and J by 4 bases, and 9 bases separated the two germline ends. The CDR3 spells CSARIVTYEQYV. The CDR3 DNA follows: TGCAGTGCTAGAATTGTGACTTACGAGCAGTACGTC.

This clonotype occurred a few times. The chain uses TRBV27 and TRBJ2-1; 8 bases match TRBD2. V shed 6 bases, J shed 4 bases, and the junction held 11 bases outside the gene matches. The CDR3 length is 16 residues. CDR1 is MNHEY and CDR2 is SMNVEV in the germline V gene (reference sequence). CDR3 loop: CASRLASGSRYNEQFF. The CDR3 region has the DNA TGTGCCAGCAGACTGGCCAGCGGGAGTCGGTACAATGAGCAGTTCTTC.

J is TRBJ2-3 and V is TRBV30; no definite D call. Germline loops: CDR1 GTSNPN, CDR2 SVGIG (reference sequence). Trimming pared 4 bases from V and 0 bases from J, leaving 14 bases between. There are 15 residues in the CDR3. CDR3 protein: CAWTIGTRSTDTQYF. Written as DNA, the CDR3 is TGTGCCTGGACCATAGGCACCCGAAGCACAGATACGCAGTATTTT. The whole variable domain, filled in from reference TRBV30 and TRBJ2-3, reads SQTIHQWPATLVQPVGSPLSLECTVEGTSNPNLYWYRQAAGRGLQLLFYSVGIGQISSEVPQNLSASRPQDRQFILSSKKLLLSDSGFYLCAWTIGTRSTDTQYFGPGTRLTVL.

At least ten counts were recorded for this clonotype. DNA of the CDR3: TGCGCCAGCAGCACAGGGAGCCTCTCAGCCGGGGAGCTGTTTTTT. Translation gives CASSTGSLSAGELFF. The chain couples TRBV5-1 to TRBJ2-2; D perhaps matches TRBD1 (6 bases). This CDR3 has 15 residues. Germline CDR1 and CDR2: SGHRS and YFSETQ. Trimming removed 4 bases from V and 6 bases from J, with 16 bases in between.

This chain links TRBV7-8 with TRBJ2-3; 7 nucleotides match TRBD1. V shed 5 bases, J shed 0 bases, and the junction held 5 bases outside the gene matches. CDR1 is SGHVS and CDR2 is FQNEAQ in the germline V gene. The CDR3 contains 15 residues. CDR3 sequence reads: CASSTDRTSTDTQYF. CDR3 nucleotides: TGTGCCAGCAGCACGGACAGGACTAGCACAGATACGCAGTATTTT.